This is a list of T cell receptor beta chains from one sample in a study of blood T cell repertoires in COVID-19. Clones were sequenced by immunoSEQ multiplex PCR, and TCRdb holds only the in-frame ones, with some missing. The sample records 150,000 to 200,000 clones, roughly four fifths being singletons. Sample: peripheral blood. The receptors here all came from a man in his thirties or forties with active or convalescent COVID-19. Each CDR3 is given with its conserved first and last residue. A D gene is named only where the DNA matches it firmly. Clone size is stated in some rows and not others, as once, few, many or a class when expanded.

abundance: -
j_gene: TRBJ1-2
v_gene: TRBV30
d_gene: -
CDR3aa: CALKRGEIGGANYGYTF
CDR3nt: TGTGCCTTGAAGCGCGGAGAAATCGGCGGAGCTAACTATGGCTACACCTTC

abundance: -
j_gene: TRBJ2-3
v_gene: TRBV30
d_gene: TRBD2
CDR3aa: CAWSWTRTTDTQYF
CDR3nt: TGTGCCTGGAGCTGGACTAGGACCACAGATACGCAGTATTTT

abundance: -
j_gene: TRBJ1-5
v_gene: TRBV30
d_gene: TRBD1
CDR3aa: CAWGNTGDGQPQHF
CDR3nt: TGTGCCTGGGGAAATACAGGGGACGGGCAGCCCCAGCATTTT

abundance: -
j_gene: TRBJ2-1
v_gene: TRBV2
d_gene: -
CDR3aa: CASRRDSYNEQFF
CDR3nt: TGTGCCAGCCGCCGGGACTCCTACAATGAGCAGTTCTTC

abundance: -
j_gene: TRBJ1-3
v_gene: TRBV6-5
d_gene: -
CDR3aa: CASSRKWDSGNTIYF
CDR3nt: TGTGCCAGCAGTCGAAAATGGGACTCAGGAAACACCATATATTTT

abundance: -
j_gene: TRBJ1-2
v_gene: TRBV11-2
d_gene: -
CDR3aa: CASSLGVGHDYGYTF
CDR3nt: TGTGCCAGCAGCTTAGGCGTGGGACACGACTATGGCTACACCTTC

abundance: -
j_gene: TRBJ2-7
v_gene: TRBV5-1
d_gene: -
CDR3aa: CASSGQPSSYEQYF
CDR3nt: TGCGCCAGCAGCGGGCAGCCGAGCTCCTACGAGCAGTACTTC

abundance: -
j_gene: TRBJ1-1
v_gene: TRBV5-1
d_gene: -
CDR3aa: CASSLWGEDTEAFF
CDR3nt: TGCGCCAGCAGCTTGTGGGGGGAGGACACTGAAGCTTTCTTT

abundance: few
j_gene: TRBJ1-4
v_gene: TRBV28
d_gene: -
CDR3aa: CASSFQGSTNEKLFF
CDR3nt: TGTGCCAGCAGTTTTCAGGGAAGCACTAATGAAAAACTGTTTTTT

abundance: -
j_gene: TRBJ2-2
v_gene: TRBV28
d_gene: -
CDR3aa: CASSGVTGELFF
CDR3nt: TGTGCCAGCAGTGGAGTCACCGGGGAGCTGTTTTTT

abundance: -
j_gene: TRBJ2-2
v_gene: TRBV10-3
d_gene: -
CDR3aa: CAISGTGAGTGELFF
CDR3nt: TGTGCCATCTCGGGGACGGGAGCTGGCACCGGGGAGCTGTTTTTT

abundance: -
j_gene: TRBJ2-5
v_gene: TRBV2
d_gene: TRBD2
CDR3aa: CASRELAGGETQYF
CDR3nt: TGTGCCAGCAGAGAACTAGCGGGGGGTGAGACCCAGTACTTC

abundance: -
j_gene: TRBJ2-7
v_gene: TRBV7-2
d_gene: TRBD1
CDR3aa: CASSFGTGHYEQYF
CDR3nt: TGTGCCAGCAGCTTCGGGACAGGGCACTACGAGCAGTACTTC

abundance: few
j_gene: TRBJ1-2
v_gene: TRBV6-1
d_gene: TRBD1
CDR3aa: CASSEGTGGRGYGYTF
CDR3nt: TGTGCCAGCAGTGAAGGGACAGGGGGGCGAGGCTATGGCTACACCTTC

abundance: once
j_gene: TRBJ1-1
v_gene: TRBV10-3
d_gene: -
CDR3aa: CAISVKEGEAFF
CDR3nt: TGTGCCATCAGTGTTAAAGAGGGTGAAGCTTTCTTT

abundance: -
j_gene: TRBJ2-3
v_gene: TRBV24-1
d_gene: TRBD1
CDR3aa: CATSEGQGTPTDTQYF
CDR3nt: TGTGCCACCAGTGAAGGACAGGGGACTCCCACAGATACGCAGTATTTT

abundance: -
j_gene: TRBJ2-2
v_gene: TRBV6-6
d_gene: TRBD1
CDR3aa: CASSGTGGHTGELFF
CDR3nt: TGTGCCAGCAGCGGGACAGGGGGCCACACCGGGGAGCTGTTTTTT

abundance: -
j_gene: TRBJ2-5
v_gene: TRBV11-2
d_gene: -
CDR3aa: CASSARRTAETQYF
CDR3nt: TGTGCCAGCAGCGCCAGACGGACAGCAGAGACCCAGTACTTC

abundance: -
j_gene: TRBJ1-5
v_gene: TRBV2
d_gene: -
CDR3aa: CASSGHNQPQHF
CDR3nt: TGTGCCAGCAGTGGGCACAATCAGCCCCAGCATTTT

abundance: -
j_gene: TRBJ1-2
v_gene: TRBV7-2
d_gene: TRBD1
CDR3aa: CAERIPGQINYGYTF
CDR3nt: TGTGCCGAAAGAATCCCGGGACAGATTAACTATGGCTACACCTTC

abundance: -
j_gene: TRBJ2-1
v_gene: TRBV4-1
d_gene: -
CDR3aa: CASSPGRTTYNEQFF
CDR3nt: TGCGCCAGCAGCCCAGGGAGGACTACCTACAATGAGCAGTTCTTC

abundance: -
j_gene: TRBJ2-5
v_gene: TRBV19
d_gene: -
CDR3aa: CASSLSSQETQYF
CDR3nt: TGTGCCAGTAGTTTGAGTAGCCAAGAGACCCAGTACTTC

abundance: -
j_gene: TRBJ1-1
v_gene: TRBV11-2
d_gene: -
CDR3aa: CASSRLEAENTEAFF
CDR3nt: TGTGCCAGCAGCCGCCTCGAGGCGGAGAACACTGAAGCTTTCTTT

abundance: -
j_gene: TRBJ2-7
v_gene: TRBV2
d_gene: TRBD2
CDR3aa: CASSVSSGSLWEQYF
CDR3nt: TGTGCCAGCAGTGTGTCTAGCGGGAGCCTATGGGAGCAGTACTTC

abundance: few
j_gene: TRBJ2-2
v_gene: TRBV5-1
d_gene: TRBD1
CDR3aa: CASSLAPGQGAGELFF
CDR3nt: TGCGCCAGCAGCTTGGCCCCGGGACAGGGGGCCGGGGAGCTGTTTTTT

abundance: -
j_gene: TRBJ2-1
v_gene: TRBV7-9
d_gene: TRBD2
CDR3aa: CASGLSGSPYNEQFF
CDR3nt: TGTGCCAGCGGACTCAGCGGGAGCCCCTACAATGAGCAGTTCTTC

abundance: -
j_gene: TRBJ2-3
v_gene: TRBV12-5
d_gene: TRBD2
CDR3aa: CASGLRVAGRGDTQYF
CDR3nt: TGTGCTAGTGGTTTGAGGGTAGCGGGAAGGGGAGATACGCAGTATTTT

abundance: once
j_gene: TRBJ1-1
v_gene: TRBV6-5
d_gene: -
CDR3aa: CASSAGQMNTEAFF
CDR3nt: TGTGCCAGCAGCGCCGGACAGATGAACACTGAAGCTTTCTTT

abundance: few
j_gene: TRBJ2-2
v_gene: TRBV24-1
d_gene: -
CDR3aa: CATSDLIEGARTGELFF
CDR3nt: TGTGCCACCAGTGATTTGATTGAGGGAGCTAGAACCGGGGAGCTGTTTTTT

abundance: -
j_gene: TRBJ2-7
v_gene: TRBV6-1
d_gene: TRBD1
CDR3aa: CASSALTGGSPYEQYF
CDR3nt: TGTGCCAGCAGTGCCTTAACAGGGGGCAGTCCCTACGAGCAGTACTTC

abundance: -
j_gene: TRBJ1-5
v_gene: TRBV19
d_gene: -
CDR3aa: CASTRPPDQPQHF
CDR3nt: TGTGCCAGTACTCGCCCCCCGGATCAGCCCCAGCATTTT

abundance: -
j_gene: TRBJ1-3
v_gene: TRBV11-2
d_gene: -
CDR3aa: CASSPSSGNTIYF
CDR3nt: TGTGCCAGCAGCCCCTCTTCTGGAAACACCATATATTTT

abundance: -
j_gene: TRBJ2-7
v_gene: TRBV9
d_gene: TRBD1
CDR3aa: CASSVEDRAAEQYF
CDR3nt: TGTGCCAGCAGCGTAGAAGACAGGGCGGCCGAGCAGTACTTC

abundance: once
j_gene: TRBJ1-1
v_gene: TRBV4-1
d_gene: -
CDR3aa: CASSQALDSRAPEAFF
CDR3nt: TGCGCCAGCAGCCAAGCTCTGGACAGCCGAGCCCCTGAAGCTTTCTTT

abundance: -
j_gene: TRBJ1-2
v_gene: TRBV9
d_gene: TRBD1
CDR3aa: CASSEGRGRAGYTF
CDR3nt: TGTGCCAGCAGCGAGGGCAGGGGGCGGGCTGGCTACACCTTC

abundance: -
j_gene: TRBJ2-1
v_gene: TRBV6-2/TRBV6-3
d_gene: -
CDR3aa: CASSYRALGNEQFF
CDR3nt: TGTGCCAGCAGTTATCGCGCCCTCGGCAATGAGCAGTTCTTC

abundance: -
j_gene: TRBJ2-7
v_gene: TRBV12-3/TRBV12-4
d_gene: -
CDR3aa: CASSSSYEQYF
CDR3nt: TGTGCCAGCAGCTCCTCCTACGAGCAGTACTTC

abundance: -
j_gene: TRBJ2-2
v_gene: TRBV7-6
d_gene: TRBD2
CDR3aa: CASSSLGLASMTGELFF
CDR3nt: TGTGCCAGCAGCTCACTCGGACTAGCCTCAATGACCGGGGAGCTGTTTTTT

abundance: -
j_gene: TRBJ2-2
v_gene: TRBV24-1
d_gene: TRBD1
CDR3aa: CATSDLDRGRAGELFF
CDR3nt: TGTGCCACCAGTGATCTAGACAGGGGGAGGGCCGGGGAGCTGTTTTTT

abundance: -
j_gene: TRBJ1-2
v_gene: TRBV2
d_gene: TRBD1
CDR3aa: CASSKDRGPNYGYTF
CDR3nt: TGTGCCAGCAGTAAAGACAGGGGGCCTAACTATGGCTACACCTTC

abundance: -
j_gene: TRBJ2-5
v_gene: TRBV5-8
d_gene: TRBD1
CDR3aa: CASSRPGQGKQETQYF
CDR3nt: TGTGCCAGCAGCCGACCGGGACAGGGGAAACAAGAGACCCAGTACTTC

abundance: -
j_gene: TRBJ1-5
v_gene: TRBV6-5
d_gene: -
CDR3aa: CASSQGGMGNQPQHF
CDR3nt: TGTGCCAGCAGTCAGGGCGGGATGGGCAATCAGCCCCAGCATTTT

abundance: -
j_gene: TRBJ2-3
v_gene: TRBV12-3/TRBV12-4
d_gene: -
CDR3aa: CASSNTNTDTQYF
CDR3nt: TGTGCCAGCAGTAACACGAACACAGATACGCAGTATTTT

abundance: few
j_gene: TRBJ1-5
v_gene: TRBV2
d_gene: TRBD1
CDR3aa: CASCGQGNQPQHF
CDR3nt: TGTGCCAGCTGTGGACAGGGGAATCAGCCCCAGCATTTT

abundance: -
j_gene: TRBJ2-3
v_gene: TRBV9
d_gene: TRBD1
CDR3aa: CASSLRDRSTDTQYF
CDR3nt: TGTGCCAGCAGCCTCCGGGACAGGAGCACAGATACGCAGTATTTT

abundance: -
j_gene: TRBJ2-3
v_gene: TRBV9
d_gene: TRBD1
CDR3aa: CASSTRDRAGPDTQYF
CDR3nt: TGTGCCAGCAGCACGAGGGACAGGGCAGGTCCAGATACGCAGTATTTT

abundance: -
j_gene: TRBJ2-1
v_gene: TRBV27
d_gene: TRBD2
CDR3aa: CASILQRGIYNEQFF
CDR3nt: TGTGCCAGCATTCTCCAGCGGGGAATCTACAATGAGCAGTTCTTC

abundance: -
j_gene: TRBJ2-2
v_gene: TRBV6-5
d_gene: -
CDR3aa: CASSYHQGASTGELFF
CDR3nt: TGTGCCAGCAGTTACCATCAGGGTGCGAGCACCGGGGAGCTGTTTTTT

abundance: -
j_gene: TRBJ1-5
v_gene: TRBV6-4
d_gene: TRBD1
CDR3aa: CASKEGATGNQPQHF
CDR3nt: TGTGCCAGCAAGGAGGGGGCTACGGGCAATCAGCCCCAGCATTTT

abundance: -
j_gene: TRBJ2-7
v_gene: TRBV12-3/TRBV12-4
d_gene: -
CDR3aa: CASRAGQNLQYF
CDR3nt: TGTGCCAGCAGAGCCGGACAGAACCTGCAGTACTTC

abundance: -
j_gene: TRBJ2-7
v_gene: TRBV30
d_gene: TRBD1
CDR3aa: CAWTPGDRGPYEQYF
CDR3nt: TGTGCCTGGACCCCCGGGGACAGGGGACCCTACGAGCAGTACTTC

abundance: -
j_gene: TRBJ1-5
v_gene: TRBV5-8
d_gene: -
CDR3aa: CASSLWQGTDSNQPQHF
CDR3nt: TGTGCCAGCAGCTTGTGGCAGGGGACCGATAGCAATCAGCCCCAGCATTTT

abundance: -
j_gene: TRBJ1-4
v_gene: TRBV6-5
d_gene: TRBD1
CDR3aa: CASRTGQGLNEKLFF
CDR3nt: TGTGCCAGCAGAACGGGACAGGGTCTTAATGAAAAACTGTTTTTT

abundance: once
j_gene: TRBJ2-7
v_gene: TRBV10-3
d_gene: TRBD2
CDR3aa: CAIGTSGSSYEQYF
CDR3nt: TGTGCCATCGGGACTAGCGGGAGCTCCTACGAGCAGTACTTC

abundance: -
j_gene: TRBJ2-7
v_gene: TRBV20-1
d_gene: -
CDR3aa: CSASVGHGAEQYF
CDR3nt: TGCAGTGCTAGTGTTGGACACGGCGCCGAGCAGTACTTC

abundance: -
j_gene: TRBJ2-7
v_gene: TRBV19
d_gene: TRBD1
CDR3aa: CASSARDRVYEQYF
CDR3nt: TGTGCCAGTAGTGCCCGCGACAGGGTCTACGAGCAGTACTTC

abundance: -
j_gene: TRBJ1-2
v_gene: TRBV30
d_gene: TRBD1
CDR3aa: CAWGDRRSGYTF
CDR3nt: TGTGCCTGGGGGGACAGGAGGAGTGGCTACACCTTC

abundance: -
j_gene: TRBJ1-4
v_gene: TRBV6-5
d_gene: TRBD1
CDR3aa: CASGRQGGEKLFF
CDR3nt: TGTGCCAGCGGACGACAGGGCGGAGAAAAACTGTTTTTT

abundance: -
j_gene: TRBJ2-3
v_gene: TRBV5-1
d_gene: -
CDR3aa: CASSLAGTTGDTQYF
CDR3nt: TGCGCCAGCAGCTTGGCCGGGACAACCGGGGATACGCAGTATTTT